This T cell receptor beta chain comes out of a study of human T cells and chemical hapten exposure. Study summary: In the sensitization step, 2% DPC was placed on roughly 2 cm by roughly 2 cm of upper inner arm skin. Minor volume differences among pooled libraries chiefly drove per-sample TCR yield variation.

Indicated time point: patch test 1, 2 weeks after DPC sensitization. Treatment described: therapeutic diphenylcyclopropenone sensitization with weekly scalp DPC. This clonotype was recorded many times. The antigen is not known. Study results and limitations: PT1 expanded TCR counts and patch test score were linked, and their correlation was positive.

The germline gives CDR1 SGHKS, CDR2 YYEKEE (reference sequence). CDR3 length: 11 amino acids. Trimming shortened V by 4 bases and J by 9 bases, and 8 bases separated the two germline ends. One entry per CDR3 protein results from TCRdb running MiXCR on the RACE reads. The sample gives some 380,000 distinct CDR3 sequences, 4.8% of which show up once; under 2.5% is in the top ten. The sequencing here drew on whole blood, taken in connection with sensitization to the hapten diphenylcyclopropenone (DPC). The source is a woman aged 50 to 60 with alopecia areata. Some clones in this sample may be carry-over from other donors' samples. The rearrangement joins TRBV5-5 to TRBJ2-1; the D is unclear. CDR3 coding DNA: TGTGCCAGCAGCCAAGGGCCTGAGCAGTTCTTC. It is translated as CASSQGPEQFF. Supplemented by reference TRBV5-5 and TRBJ2-1, the full variable domain reads DAGVTQSPTHLIKTRGQQVTLRCSPISGHKSVSWYQQVLGQGPQFIFQYYEKEERGRGNFPDRFSARQFPNYSSELNVNALLLGDSALYLCASSQGPEQFFGPGTRLTVL.